This is a list of T cell receptor beta chains from one sample in a study of cytomegalovirus exposure and HLA in healthy donors. Sequencing used immunoSEQ multiplex PCR; TCRdb keeps in-frame clones, though not all of them. The repertoire shows approximately 150,000 clones; the top ten hold about 0.96%. The material sequenced was PBMCs. All receptors derive from a male donor in good health and CMV-seronegative. Both conserved end residues are part of each CDR3.

v_gene: TRBV5-5
j_gene: TRBJ1-3
CDR3aa: CASSLGGTGNTIYF

v_gene: TRBV14
j_gene: TRBJ2-7
CDR3aa: CASSLLTGVRREQYF

v_gene: TRBV5-1
j_gene: TRBJ2-6
CDR3aa: CASSLVFNSGANVLTF

v_gene: TRBV9
j_gene: TRBJ2-3
CDR3aa: CASSVLADTQYF

v_gene: TRBV9
j_gene: TRBJ1-1
CDR3aa: CASSVRTGTTEAFF

v_gene: TRBV27
j_gene: TRBJ1-2
CDR3aa: CASREFGALNYGYTF

v_gene: TRBV5-1
j_gene: TRBJ1-4
CDR3aa: CASSLGISEGGEKLFF

v_gene: TRBV30
j_gene: TRBJ2-7
CDR3aa: CAWSVGETYEQYF

v_gene: TRBV5-1
j_gene: TRBJ1-2
CDR3aa: CASSSQGRDGYTF

v_gene: TRBV18
j_gene: TRBJ2-3
CDR3aa: CASSPLPGLAATRDTQYF

v_gene: TRBV29-1
j_gene: TRBJ1-5
CDR3aa: CSVLTGRNQPQHF

v_gene: TRBV19
j_gene: TRBJ2-1
CDR3aa: CASRSPGLAGGNEQFF

v_gene: TRBV4-3
j_gene: TRBJ1-2
CDR3aa: CASSQDQGRLGYGYTF

v_gene: TRBV18
j_gene: TRBJ1-1
CDR3aa: CASSPLDRVRFLDTEAFF

v_gene: TRBV13
j_gene: TRBJ2-7
CDR3aa: CASSQSGGKVREQYF

v_gene: TRBV18
j_gene: TRBJ2-7
CDR3aa: CASSPADRGYEQYF

v_gene: TRBV11-2
j_gene: TRBJ1-1
CDR3aa: CASSRSRSRSEAFF

v_gene: TRBV29-1
j_gene: TRBJ2-1
CDR3aa: CSVVGHYNEQFF

v_gene: TRBV29-1
j_gene: TRBJ1-1
CDR3aa: CSVGGAGAGKNTEAFF

v_gene: TRBV30
j_gene: TRBJ2-2
CDR3aa: CARDRGRNTGELFF

v_gene: TRBV6-6
j_gene: TRBJ2-7
CDR3aa: CASTGQAYEQYF

v_gene: TRBV27
j_gene: TRBJ1-6
CDR3aa: CASRAGRNSPLHF

v_gene: TRBV19
j_gene: TRBJ2-5
CDR3aa: CASSIKAGLPRETQYF

v_gene: TRBV19
j_gene: TRBJ1-2
CDR3aa: CASSIIGAYGYTF

v_gene: TRBV28
j_gene: TRBJ2-3
CDR3aa: CASSFPNVPGEYF

v_gene: TRBV28
j_gene: TRBJ2-7
CDR3aa: CASSLSSRGKGYEQYF